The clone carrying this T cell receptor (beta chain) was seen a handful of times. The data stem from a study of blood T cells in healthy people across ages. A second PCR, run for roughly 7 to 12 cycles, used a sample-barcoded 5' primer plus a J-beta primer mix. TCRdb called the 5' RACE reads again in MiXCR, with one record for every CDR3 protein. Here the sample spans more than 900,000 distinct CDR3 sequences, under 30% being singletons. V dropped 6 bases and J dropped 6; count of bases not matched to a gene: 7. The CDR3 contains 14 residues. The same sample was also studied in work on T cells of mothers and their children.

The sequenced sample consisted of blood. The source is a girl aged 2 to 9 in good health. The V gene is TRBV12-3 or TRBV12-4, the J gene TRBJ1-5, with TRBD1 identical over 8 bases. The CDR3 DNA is TGTGCCAGCAGGGCGGACAGGGAAGGTCAGCCCCAGCATTTT. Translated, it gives CASRADREGQPQHF.